The source of this TCR beta chain is a study of cytomegalovirus exposure and HLA in healthy donors. Study summary: An early data release held 80 million or so unique TCRs from HLA-typed donors.

The V gene lost 3 bases and the J gene lost 0 bases, with 12 bases spanning the gap. The CDR3 is made up of 15 amino acids. Germline-derived CDR1 and CDR2 are MGHRA and YSYEKL. Researchers ran the PCR with 60 Vbeta and 13 Jbeta primers. Profiled with immunoSEQ multiplex PCR; TCRdb holds only in-frame clones, not every one. The sample contains about 170,000 clones, roughly 88% of which appear only once. The study's findings and limits: Accurate HLA-A and HLA-B prediction from TCR beta sequences was reported for most subjects. The later analysis indicated that the majority of CMV-associated TCR beta chains appeared HLA-restricted.

The table lists this clone with a count of one. Its specificity is not known. This TCR was sampled from a boy between 2 and 10 years old in good health and CMV-seronegative. V and J are TRBV4-1 and TRBJ2-7; D might be TRBD1 (6 bases). The material sequenced was PBMCs. CDR3 loop: CASSQRDTISYEQYF. CDR3 nucleotides: TGCGCCAGCAGCCAGAGGGACACCATCTCCTACGAGCAGTACTTC.